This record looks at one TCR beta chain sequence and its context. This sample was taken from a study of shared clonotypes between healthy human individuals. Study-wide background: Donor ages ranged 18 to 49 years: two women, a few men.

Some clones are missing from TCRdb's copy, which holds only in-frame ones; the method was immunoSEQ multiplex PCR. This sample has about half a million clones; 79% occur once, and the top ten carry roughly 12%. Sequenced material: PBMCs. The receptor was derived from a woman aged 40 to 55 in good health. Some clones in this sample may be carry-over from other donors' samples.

CDR3 region: CASSSQTGHYGYTF. The DNA of the CDR3 is TGTGCCAGCAGCTCCCAGACAGGACACTATGGCTACACCTTC. This chain links TRBV11-2 with TRBJ1-2; the D gene is possibly TRBD1 (6 bases). With 4 bases removed from V and 3 bases from J, the gap between germline ends came to 12 bases. CDR1 is SGHAT, CDR2 FQNNGV, per germline. The CDR3 length is 14 residues.